This T cell receptor beta chain stems from a study of blood T cell repertoires in COVID-19. At the level of the study: Sites across the United States, Italy and Spain contributed samples from acute and convalescent COVID-19. The cDNA or gDNA used as material had been derived from T cells, B-cell-depleted T cells, or PBMCs.

In the original processing: Nucleated cell counts were estimated from reference gene primer amplification. Clones were sequenced by immunoSEQ multiplex PCR, and TCRdb holds only the in-frame ones, with some missing. V, J and clone size are taken as reported in that table, and D and trimming were inferred from the DNA itself. The table shows about 220,000 clones, with about 85% occurring only once. This TCR was sampled from a man between 35 and 55 years old with acute or convalescent COVID-19. Sequenced material: peripheral blood.

In DNA form, the CDR3 reads TGTGCCAGCAGTTTAGCGGGAGGGCAAGAGACCCAGTACTTC. It is translated as CASSLAGGQETQYF. The rearrangement links TRBV28 to TRBJ2-5; 9 bases are shared with TRBD2. The V gene's germline CDR1 is MDHEN and CDR2 SYDVKM. The CDR3 spans 14 residues. Trimming cost V 2 bases and J 2 bases; bases outside gene matches: 0.